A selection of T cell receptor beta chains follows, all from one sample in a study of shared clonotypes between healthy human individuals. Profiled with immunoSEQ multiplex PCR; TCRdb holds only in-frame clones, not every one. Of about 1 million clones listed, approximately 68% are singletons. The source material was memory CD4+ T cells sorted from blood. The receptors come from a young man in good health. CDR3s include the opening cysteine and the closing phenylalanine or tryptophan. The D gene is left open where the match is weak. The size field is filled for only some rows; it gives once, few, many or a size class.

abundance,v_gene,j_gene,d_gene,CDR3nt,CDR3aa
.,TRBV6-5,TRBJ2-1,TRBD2,TGTGCCAGCAGTTCACCTAGCGGGAGTTTATCTGAGCAGTTCTTC,CASSSPSGSLSEQFF
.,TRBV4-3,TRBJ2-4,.,TGCGCCAGCAGCCAAGATTGGGGGGTGGGAAACATTCAGTACTTC,CASSQDWGVGNIQYF
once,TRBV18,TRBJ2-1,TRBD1,TGTGCCAGCTCACCCAGGGGGCAAGTGTCCTACAATGAGCAGTTCTTC,CASSPRGQVSYNEQFF
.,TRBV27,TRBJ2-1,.,TGTGCCAGCAGTTCCTACCGCAATGAGCAGTTCTTC,CASSSYRNEQFF
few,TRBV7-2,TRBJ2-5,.,TGTGCCAGCAATCGGGCGGGTAGGGCCCAAGAGACCCAGTACTTC,CASNRAGRAQETQYF
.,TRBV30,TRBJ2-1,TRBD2,TGTGCCTGGAGTTCGGGACTAGCATACAATGAGCAGTTCTTC,CAWSSGLAYNEQFF
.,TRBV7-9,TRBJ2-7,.,TGTGCCAGCAGCCATTCTACAGGACCCGGCGAGCAGTACTTC,CASSHSTGPGEQYF
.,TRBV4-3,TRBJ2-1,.,TGCGCCAGCAGCCAAGAGACGACGGGAAGCTCCTACAATGAGCAGTTCTTC,CASSQETTGSSYNEQFF
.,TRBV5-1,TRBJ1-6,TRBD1,TGCGCCAGCAGATCGGGGACAGGGGATAATTCACCCCTCCACTTT,CASRSGTGDNSPLHF
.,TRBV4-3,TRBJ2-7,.,TGCGCCAGCAGCCAAGCCAGCCAGGCAACCTACGAGCAGTACTTC,CASSQASQATYEQYF
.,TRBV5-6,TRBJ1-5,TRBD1,TGTGCCAGCCGGGCAGGGGGGAGCAATCAGCCCCAGCATTTT,CASRAGGSNQPQHF
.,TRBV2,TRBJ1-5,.,TGTGCCAGCAGGGCTTCAGGTGGGCCCAAATTGGCCCAGCATTTT,CASRASGGPKLAQHF
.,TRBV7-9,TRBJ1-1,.,TGTGCCAGCGGCCGGGGCTGGAAAGCTTTCTTT,CASGRGWKAFF
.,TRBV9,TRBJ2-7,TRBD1,TGTGCCAGCAGCGTAGCGACAGGGACCACCTACGAGCAGTACTTC,CASSVATGTTYEQYF
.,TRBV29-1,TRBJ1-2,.,TGCAGCGTTGGGATGGGGCTTGTTGATGGCTACACCTTC,CSVGMGLVDGYTF
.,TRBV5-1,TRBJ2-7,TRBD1,TGCGCCAGCAGCCCGGCGGATGGGACAGGGAATTTAAGAAAGCAGTACTTC,CASSPADGTGNLRKQYF
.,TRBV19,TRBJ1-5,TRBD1,TGTGCCAGCGACAATGGGGACAGGGAGGTCCAGCCCCAGCATTTT,CASDNGDREVQPQHF
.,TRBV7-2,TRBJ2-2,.,TGTGCCAGCAGCTCAGTCGTTCAATACGGGGAGCTGTTTTTT,CASSSVVQYGELFF
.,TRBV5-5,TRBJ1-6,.,TGTGCCAGCAGCTTGGACATCAGGGGCCCTTATAATTCACCCCTCCACTTT,CASSLDIRGPYNSPLHF
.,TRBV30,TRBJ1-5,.,TGTGCCTGGAGTGTTGGGTTCAATCAGCCCCAGCATTTT,CAWSVGFNQPQHF
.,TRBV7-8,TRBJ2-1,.,TGTGCCAGCAGCTGGGTAGCGGACAATGAGCAGTTCTTC,CASSWVADNEQFF
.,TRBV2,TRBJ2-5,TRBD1,TGTGCCAGCTTCCGGGACAGGGGACCCGAAGAGACCCAGTACTTC,CASFRDRGPEETQYF
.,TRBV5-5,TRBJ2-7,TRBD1,TGTGCCAGCAGCGAAAGGGGACAGGGGGCTTCCTACGAGCAGTACTTC,CASSERGQGASYEQYF
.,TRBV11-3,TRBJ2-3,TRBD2,TGTGCCAGCAGTCCCGGCGGTAGCGGGAGCAAGGATACGCAGTATTTT,CASSPGGSGSKDTQYF
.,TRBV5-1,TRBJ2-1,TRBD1,TGCGCCAGCAGCGAGGGACAGGGCTCCTACAATGAGCAGTTCTTC,CASSEGQGSYNEQFF
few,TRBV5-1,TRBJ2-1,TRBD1,TGCGCCAGCAGCTTAAATTCCGGGACAGGCGGCAATGAGCAGTTCTTC,CASSLNSGTGGNEQFF
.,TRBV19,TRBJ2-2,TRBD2,TGTGCCAGTAGTTTACTAGCGGGAGTAGGCGGGGAGCTGTTTTTT,CASSLLAGVGGELFF
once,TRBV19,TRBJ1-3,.,TGTGCCAGTGGCCGGGCGGTTTCTGGAAACACCATATATTTT,CASGRAVSGNTIYF